This TCR beta chain was recovered during a study of shared clonotypes between healthy human individuals. The protocol was immunoSEQ multiplex PCR, while the TCRdb copy is restricted to in-frame clones and leaves out a portion. The table shows roughly 2.1 million clones, with approximately 94% occurring only once. Naive CD8 populations comprised CD45RO-negative cells positively selected for CCR7, excluding terminally differentiated effector memory CD45RA+ cells. Germline V gives CDR1 SGHDN, CDR2 FVKESK. CDR3 length equals 13 residues. V was pared by 2 bases and J by 7 bases, with 11 bases between. This TCR was sampled from a young man in good health. Some clones in this sample may be carry-over from other donors' samples. The sample was naive CD8+ T cells from PBMCs. The genes are TRBV14 and TRBJ1-1; D not certain. The CDR3 coding sequence is TGTGCCAGCAGCCAAAAATGGCGGGGTGAAGCTTTCTTT. Encoded protein: CASSQKWRGEAFF. Variable domain in full (rest from reference TRBV14 and TRBJ1-1): EAGVTQFPSHSVIEKGQTVTLRCDPISGHDNLYWYRRVMGKEIKFLLHFVKESKQDESGMPNNRFLAERTGGTYSTLKVQPAELEDSGVYFCASSQKWRGEAFFGQGTRLTVV.